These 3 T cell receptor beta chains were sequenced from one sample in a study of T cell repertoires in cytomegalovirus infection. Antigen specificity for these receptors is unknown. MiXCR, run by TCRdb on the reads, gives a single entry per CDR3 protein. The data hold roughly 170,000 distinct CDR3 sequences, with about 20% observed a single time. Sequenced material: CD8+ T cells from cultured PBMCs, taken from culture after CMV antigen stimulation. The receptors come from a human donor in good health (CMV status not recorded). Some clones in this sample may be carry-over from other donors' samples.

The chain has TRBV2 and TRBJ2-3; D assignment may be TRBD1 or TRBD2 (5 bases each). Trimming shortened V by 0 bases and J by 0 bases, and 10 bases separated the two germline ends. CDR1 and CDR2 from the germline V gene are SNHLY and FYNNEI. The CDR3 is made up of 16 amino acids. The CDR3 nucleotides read TGTGCCAGCAGTGAAGCGGGACGGGAAAGCACAGATACGCAGTATTTT. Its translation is CASSEAGRESTDTQYF.

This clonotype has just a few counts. The CDR3 loop is CASSLDGQEAFF. The CDR3, as DNA: TGTGCCAGCAGCTTAGATGGACAGGAAGCTTTCTTT. The chain recombines TRBV7-9 with TRBJ1-1; tentatively, D is TRBD1 (6 bases). Trimming stripped 1 base from V and 8 bases from J, with 8 bases between. The CDR3 runs 12 residues. Germline assignment: CDR1 SEHNR and CDR2 FQNEAQ (reference sequence).

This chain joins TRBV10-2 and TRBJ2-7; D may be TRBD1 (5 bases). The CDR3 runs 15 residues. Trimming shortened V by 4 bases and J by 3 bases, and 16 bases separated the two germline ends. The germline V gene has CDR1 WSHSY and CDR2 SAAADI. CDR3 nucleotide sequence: TGCGCCAGCAGTGGCCTTCTCAGGGATAGCTACGAGCAGTACTTC. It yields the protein CASSGLLRDSYEQYF.